The TCR beta chain described here comes from a study of T cells after yellow fever vaccination. As TCR cDNA was made by 5'RACE template switching, a universal primer site and UMIs were added. Each CDR3 protein gets one entry after TCRdb re-called the 5' RACE reads with MiXCR. The repertoire has 100,000 to 150,000 distinct CDR3 sequences, about 8.8% of them found once; the top ten carry roughly 40%. On this clonotype: What it binds is unknown.

Study-level points and caveats: Overlap between CD4 and CD8 compartments was detected for a small share of clonotypes. Primary-vaccination clones mostly resurfaced post-booster (nearly 97% CD4, about 87% CD8).

The receptor's source is a man between 18 and 29 years old who received the YFV17D yellow fever vaccine. This sample comprised CD8+ T cells sorted from PBMCs, obtained on the day of the yellow fever booster vaccination.

CDR3 sequence reads: CASSRQSSYNEQFF. The DNA for the CDR3 is TGTGCCAGCAGCCGGCAGAGCTCCTACAATGAGCAGTTCTTC. The chain carries TRBV3-1 and TRBJ2-1; D not resolved. V lost 4 bases, J lost 0 bases, and 7 bases lay in between. In germline, CDR1 is LGHDT, CDR2 YNNKEL (reference sequence). The CDR3 loop spans 14 amino acids.